This T cell receptor (beta chain) was obtained from a study of blood T cell repertoires in COVID-19. About the study: The United States, Italy and Spain were the sources of the acute and convalescent COVID-19 samples.

The method was immunoSEQ multiplex PCR; TCRdb's version includes in-frame clones alone and lacks a portion of them. The sample consists of 100,000 to 150,000 clones, around 85% of them appearing once. The germline V gene has CDR1 KGHSH and CDR2 LQKENI. V was pared by 3 bases and J by 3 bases, with 14 bases between. This CDR3 contains 15 residues. This clonotype originated in a woman aged 80 or over with COVID-19, enrolled during active disease. The sequenced sample was peripheral blood. The chain has TRBV18 and TRBJ1-1, with a weak D call TRBD1 (5 bases). For the CDR3, the DNA is TGTGCCAGCTCACCGCCGGGGGGGAAGGACACTGAAGCTTTCTTT. Protein sequence: CASSPPGGKDTEAFF.